One and the same sample provided the 4 T cell receptor beta chains below, sequenced in a study of cytomegalovirus exposure and HLA in healthy donors. The PCR made use of 60 Vbeta and 13 Jbeta primers. The protocol was immunoSEQ multiplex PCR, while the TCRdb copy is restricted to in-frame clones and leaves out a portion. The sample consists of 200,000 to 250,000 clones, around 83% of them appearing once. Sample: PBMCs. The receptors derive from a woman aged 45-65 years in good health and CMV-seropositive.

This chain connects TRBV5-1 to TRBJ1-6; tentative D call: TRBD1 (6 bases). The CDR3 has 16 residues. CDR1 is SGHRS, CDR2 YFSETQ, per germline. V lost 0 bases and J lost 3, with 10 bases in between. CDR3: CASSLAGQIYNSPLHF. The CDR3, as DNA: TGCGCCAGCAGCTTGGCCGGACAGATCTATAATTCACCCCTCCACTTT.

This rearrangement joins TRBV4-1 to TRBJ1-5; 8 bases agree with TRBD1. Per the germline V gene, CDR1 is MGHRA and CDR2 is YSYEKL. V trimming: 0 bases; J trimming: 4 bases; junction bases outside the gene matches: 5. This CDR3 is built from 16 residues. CDR3 in amino acids: CASSQDGQGANQPQHF. The CDR3 nucleotides read TGCGCCAGCAGCCAAGATGGGCAGGGGGCGAATCAGCCCCAGCATTTT.

The chain recombines TRBV4-1 with TRBJ1-2; D gene unclear. The V gene's germline CDR1 is MGHRA and CDR2 YSYEKL. This CDR3 is built from 15 residues. V was clipped by 1 base and J by 0 bases, with 9 bases between them. The CDR3 loop reads CASSQVGGANYGYTF. The CDR3 nucleotides read TGCGCCAGCAGCCAAGTCGGCGGAGCTAACTATGGCTACACCTTC.

V gene TRBV9 combines with J gene TRBJ2-7; 9 positions match TRBD1. Germline CDR1 reads SGDLS; CDR2 reads YYNGEE. V gave up 0 bases and J gave up 5 bases; unmatched junction bases: 9. This CDR3 is built from 16 residues. As DNA, the CDR3 is TGTGCCAGCAGCGTAGCCCCCGACAGGGGGGGGCACGAGCAGTACTTC. It is translated as CASSVAPDRGGHEQYF.